This entry is about one TCR beta chain. Its specificity is unknown. The CDR3 spans 16 residues. Germline CDR1 reads LNHNV; CDR2 reads YYDKDF (reference sequence). V shed 0 bases, J shed 8 bases, and the junction held 12 bases outside the gene matches. This entry belongs to a study of cytomegalovirus exposure and HLA in healthy donors. Whole-study context: Genotyping of more than 300 donors showed that over 80% belonged to the Caucasian-associated ancestry cluster.

Study-wide findings and caveats: It emerged from a later analysis that several of the most significant clusters appeared to be linked to common viral pathogens. The likely explanation for a cluster of highly shared sequence variants was sequencing artifact. Reported performance of the classifier showed diagnosis of cytomegalovirus status with high specificity and sensitivity.

The PCR made use of 60 Vbeta and 13 Jbeta primers. Sequencing was performed with immunoSEQ multiplex PCR; in TCRdb, only in-frame clones are kept and a portion is missing. This listing includes 200,000 to 250,000 clones. The chain employs TRBV15 and TRBJ1-2; TRBD1 matches at 7 bases. The TCR sequence derives from a woman in her 30s in good health and CMV-seropositive. Sequenced input: PBMCs. CDR3 sequence reads: CATSRDFMGQGVGYTF. CDR3 nucleotides: TGTGCCACCAGCAGAGATTTCATGGGGCAGGGGGTAGGCTACACCTTC.